The following is a TCR beta chain sequence with its context. The entry originates in a study of blood T cell repertoires in COVID-19. Study details: COVID-19 samples from acute and convalescent phases originated in the United States, Italy and Spain.

Between the trimmed V and J ends, which lost 1 base and 2 bases, there was a span of 7 bases. CDR3 length: 14 amino acids. Germline loops: CDR1 SGHTA, CDR2 FQGNSA. Under the authors' procedure: Amplification of reference gene primers was used by the study to estimate nucleated cell counts. Method: immunoSEQ multiplex PCR; TCRdb's copy keeps in-frame clones and lacks some. The V and J calls and clone size come from that table; D and trimming were worked out from the DNA. This table holds some 200,000 clones, around four fifths found once. The sample comprised peripheral blood. The chain is built from TRBV7-2 and TRBJ2-3; D is unclear. The source of this sequence is a woman between 40 and 50 years old with acute or convalescent COVID-19. The chain's CDR3 is CASSLGRYTDTQYF. The CDR3 DNA follows: TGTGCCAGCAGCTTAGGTCGCTACACAGATACGCAGTATTTT.